Each of the 18 T cell receptor beta chains below was sequenced from the same sample in a study of blood T cell repertoires in COVID-19. Assay used: immunoSEQ multiplex PCR; TCRdb lists only in-frame clones, some missing. The sample includes 50,000 to 65,000 clones, just over 85% of them seen just once. Sample: peripheral blood. These receptors originate from a man aged 60-69 years with acute or convalescent COVID-19.

This chain links TRBV27 with TRBJ1-5, with 9 positions matching TRBD1. Germline CDR1 MNHEY, CDR2 SMNVEV (reference sequence). The CDR3 runs to 15 residues. V lost 2 bases and J lost 1; bases outside the gene matches: 0. The chain's CDR3 is CASSLGQGSNQPQHF. CDR3 coding DNA: TGTGCCAGCAGTTTAGGACAGGGGAGCAATCAGCCCCAGCATTTT.

This clone was seen once. J is TRBJ2-3 and V is TRBV29-1; 8 bases are shared with TRBD2. CDR3 length equals 15 residues. Germline lookup yields CDR1 SQVTM and CDR2 ANQGSEA. V shed 6 bases and J 4 bases; nucleotides not matched to a gene: 12. The CDR3 sequence is CSVVGWAGGPDTQYF. DNA of the CDR3: TGCAGCGTCGTGGGATGGGCGGGAGGACCAGATACGCAGTATTTT.

The genes are TRBV19 and TRBJ1-2, with D possibly being TRBD1 (6 bases). The CDR3 spans 13 residues. V lost 4 bases to trimming and J lost 4 bases, with 10 bases between them. In germline, CDR1 is LNHDA, CDR2 SQIVND (reference sequence). The CDR3 is CASSTTGSYGYTF. The CDR3 DNA reads as TGTGCCAGTAGTACCACAGGGAGCTATGGCTACACCTTC.

This clone turned up a few times. The chain employs TRBV6-1 and TRBJ1-3, with D possibly matching TRBD1 (5 bases). Trimming took off 2 bases at V and 0 bases at J, with 8 bases between the two ends. The CDR3 runs to 15 residues. Germline V lookup: CDR1 MNHNS, CDR2 SASEGT. In nucleotides, the CDR3 is TGTGCCAGCAGTGAACAGGGCTTCTCTGGAAACACCATATATTTT. Translation gives CASSEQGFSGNTIYF.

The rearrangement links TRBV28 to TRBJ2-5; perhaps TRBD2 as D (6 bases). V was pared by 3 bases and J by 9 bases, with 14 bases between. The CDR3 has 13 residues. Germline V CDR1 and CDR2: MDHEN, SYDVKM. CDR3 sequence (DNA): TGTGCCAGCAGTTTGGGCGGGGCCGAGTCCCAGTACTTC. Its protein is CASSLGGAESQYF.

Written as DNA, the CDR3 is TGTGCCAGTCATGCACAGGGAGCGGCCGGGGAGCTGTTTTTT. It yields the protein CASHAQGAAGELFF. V and J are TRBV19 and TRBJ2-2; tentative D call: TRBD1 (6 bases). This CDR3 region has 14 residues. Germline V gene data show CDR1 as LNHDA and CDR2 as SQIVND (reference sequence). The V end lost 8 bases, the J end lost 6 bases, and 16 bases lay between the germline ends.

The J gene is TRBJ1-1, the V gene TRBV2, with 7 bases matching TRBD1. The V gene end was trimmed by 4 bases and the J gene end by 7 bases; junction bases not matched to a gene: 6. This CDR3 spans 13 amino acids. CDR1 is SNHLY, CDR2 FYNNEI, per germline. This CDR3 is CASSVDREIEAFF. CDR3 in DNA: TGTGCCAGCAGTGTCGACAGGGAAATTGAAGCTTTCTTT.

The V gene is TRBV2, the J gene TRBJ2-3; TRBD2 is a possible D gene (6 bases). Germline V gene sequence: CDR1 SNHLY, CDR2 FYNNEI. Trimming pared 6 bases from V and 1 base from J, leaving 17 bases between. The CDR3 covers 16 residues. The CDR3 here is CASRERFGEGTDTQYF. DNA for the CDR3: TGTGCCAGCAGAGAGAGGTTCGGGGAGGGCACAGATACGCAGTATTTT. The entire variable domain, with the rest obtained from reference TRBV2 and TRBJ2-3, is as follows: EPEVTQTPSHQVTQMGQEVILRCVPISNHLYFYWYRQILGQKVEFLVSFYNNEISEKSEIFDDQFSVERPDGSNFTLKIRSTKLEDSAMYFCASRERFGEGTDTQYFGPGTRLTVL.

The genes are TRBV24-1 and TRBJ2-7; tentative D call: TRBD2 (6 bases). Germline V gene sequence: CDR1 KGHDR, CDR2 SFDVKD. The CDR3 has 13 amino acids. With 3 bases removed from V and 3 bases from J, the gap between germline ends came to 8 bases. CDR3 sequence (DNA): TGTGCCACCAGTGATGTGGGGGGCTACGAGCAGTACTTC. Its translation is CATSDVGGYEQYF.

The rearrangement links TRBV28 to TRBJ2-7; no reliable D call. The CDR3 length is 13 residues. V lost 6 bases and J lost 2, with 11 bases in between. The germline V gene encodes CDR1 MDHEN and CDR2 SYDVKM. The CDR3 DNA sequence: TGTGCCAGCAGCCCCGGCGGTCCCTACGAGCAGTACTTC. Protein: CASSPGGPYEQYF.

The rearrangement uses TRBV19 and TRBJ1-1; the D is unclear. The CDR3 consists of 12 residues. Looked up from germline, CDR1 is LNHDA and CDR2 is SQIVND (reference sequence). V was clipped by 5 bases and J by 10 bases, with 14 bases between them. The CDR3 coding sequence is TGTGCCAGTAGTTCCCGGGCCCGGGGAGCTTTCTTT. Its protein product is CASSSRARGAFF.

The chain links TRBV2 to TRBJ2-3; 8 nucleotides line up with TRBD2. V lost 6 bases, J lost 2 bases, and 7 bases stayed unmatched. The CDR3 loop spans 15 amino acids. Per germline, CDR1 SNHLY and CDR2 FYNNEI. The DNA of the CDR3 is TGTGCCAGCAGCTCGGGGGGGAGTTCCACAGATACGCAGTATTTT. Translating gives CASSSGGSSTDTQYF. Drawing the rest from reference TRBV2 and TRBJ2-3, the complete variable domain is EPEVTQTPSHQVTQMGQEVILRCVPISNHLYFYWYRQILGQKVEFLVSFYNNEISEKSEIFDDQFSVERPDGSNFTLKIRSTKLEDSAMYFCASSSGGSSTDTQYFGPGTRLTVL.

The chain has TRBV15 and TRBJ1-5; D is unclear. CDR1 is LNHNV, CDR2 YYDKDF, per germline (reference sequence). Trimming took 0 bases from V and 6 from J, leaving 3 bases between them. CDR3 length equals 12 residues. CDR3 region: CATSRDLQPQHF. CDR3 nucleotides: TGTGCCACCAGCAGAGATCTTCAGCCCCAGCATTTT.

The chain has TRBV29-1 and TRBJ2-1; D not certain. Germline V gene sequence: CDR1 SQVTM, CDR2 ANQGSEA. Trimming removed 4 bases at V and 8 bases at J, with 15 bases between. The CDR3 loop spans 13 amino acids. CDR3 sequence reads: CSVVGSSVHEQFF. DNA for the CDR3: TGCAGCGTTGTCGGATCCAGCGTACATGAGCAGTTCTTC.

This clone was observed once. This rearrangement joins TRBV18 to TRBJ2-1; 7 bases line up with TRBD2. The CDR3 consists of 18 residues. V shed 2 bases and J 3 bases; nucleotides not matched to a gene: 13. Germline V CDR1 and CDR2: KGHSH, LQKENI. The CDR3 sequence: CASSPGGGLAVYYNEQFF. The CDR3 DNA is TGTGCCAGCTCACCAGGGGGGGGTCTCGCGGTTTACTACAATGAGCAGTTCTTC.

This clone was detected only a few times. The rearrangement links TRBV27 to TRBJ2-3; a possible D gene is TRBD1 (6 bases). The CDR3 spans 14 residues. V was trimmed by 6 bases and J by 0 bases, leaving 10 bases between them. Germline V gives CDR1 MNHEY, CDR2 SMNVEV (reference sequence). The CDR3 nucleotides are TGTGCCAGCAGCCGGACAGAGAGCACAGATACGCAGTATTTT. Its translation is CASSRTESTDTQYF.

This clone was recorded only once. V gene TRBV10-3 combines with J gene TRBJ1-2; weak D call: TRBD1 (5 bases). CDR3 length equals 16 residues. CDR1 is ENHRY and CDR2 is SYGVKD in the germline V gene. Trimming took 6 bases from V and 0 from J, leaving 17 bases between them. The CDR3 DNA reads as TGTGCCATCAGCTGGACACCAGAAGGCTCTAACTATGGCTACACCTTC. It codes for CAISWTPEGSNYGYTF.

This sequence joins TRBV5-5 and TRBJ1-3; TRBD1 aligns across 7 bases. V lost 1 base, J lost 2 bases, and 6 bases stayed unmatched. Looked up from germline, CDR1 is SGHKS and CDR2 is YYEKEE (reference sequence). This CDR3 contains 16 residues. CDR3 protein: CASSLYLTGTGNTIYF. Written as DNA, the CDR3 is TGTGCCAGCAGCTTGTATCTGACAGGGACTGGAAACACCATATATTTT.